This T cell receptor beta chain emerged from a study of siplizumab effects on memory and regulatory T cells. Unstimulated TEMRA, naive, memory and effector memory subsets were sequenced in a few donor pairs. After removal of 4 bases from V and 7 bases from J, the junction contained 11 bases not matched to a gene. The CDR3 is made up of 15 amino acids. Looked up from germline, CDR1 is LNHDA and CDR2 is SQIVND (reference sequence). Clones were read by immunoSEQ multiplex PCR, and TCRdb kept only the in-frame ones, dropping some. The table records some 53,000 clones, about 97% of them present only once.

This clonotype was obtained from a human donor in good health. The specimen was naive CD4+ T cells sorted from blood. V gene TRBV19 combines with J gene TRBJ1-1; 8 nucleotides match TRBD1. In DNA, the CDR3 is TGTGCCAGTAGTAGGGCGTCACAGGGGGACCTTGAAGCTTTCTTT. Translated: CASSRASQGDLEAFF. Combining the CDR3 with reference TRBV19 and TRBJ1-1 gives the whole variable domain DGGITQSPKYLFRKEGQNVTLSCEQNLNHDAMYWYRQDPGQGLRLIYYSQIVNDFQKGDIAEGYSVSREKKESFPLTVTSAQKNPTAFYLCASSRASQGDLEAFFGQGTRLTVV.